This TCR beta chain appears in the sequencing data of a study of human T cells and chemical hapten exposure. Study-level points and caveats: No alteration of TCRs above 1 in 1000 frequency was seen with DPC sensitization.

Trimming at V came to 5 bases and at J to 6 bases, leaving 7 bases not matched to a gene. Per germline, CDR1 MNHNY and CDR2 SVGAGI (reference sequence). The CDR3 has 15 amino acids. Turning to this clonotype: The antigen is not known.

Noted time point: patch test 1, 2 weeks after DPC sensitization. The treatment: therapeutic diphenylcyclopropenone sensitization with weekly scalp DPC. The starting material, unfractionated whole blood, was used for total RNA extraction. MiXCR, applied by TCRdb to the RACE reads, yields one record per CDR3 protein. The table shows 40,000 to 50,000 distinct CDR3 sequences, with 3.5% to 4% occurring only once. The TCR originated in a middle-aged man with alopecia areata. Some clones in this sample may be carry-over from other donors' samples. The sample consisted of whole blood, taken in connection with sensitization to the hapten diphenylcyclopropenone (DPC). This chain connects TRBV6-6 to TRBJ1-2, with 12 bases fitting TRBD1. CDR3 residues: CASSDLGQGADGYTF. For the CDR3, the DNA is TGTGCCAGCAGTGACCTGGGACAGGGGGCCGATGGCTACACCTTC.